The TCR beta chain under discussion was sequenced for a study of blood T cell repertoires in COVID-19. Background on the study: Acute and convalescent COVID-19 specimens originated in the United States, Italy and Spain.

Sequencing was performed with immunoSEQ multiplex PCR; in TCRdb, only in-frame clones are kept and a portion is missing. Of some 290,000 clones listed, roughly 90% are singletons. This CDR3 comprises 16 residues. Trimming removed 0 bases at V and 4 bases at J, with 13 bases between. From germline, CDR1 is SGDLS and CDR2 YYNGEE. This TCR was recovered from a woman younger than 45 with COVID-19, enrolled during active disease. Source material: peripheral blood. V usage is TRBV9 and J usage is TRBJ2-2; no definite D call. The chain's CDR3 is CASSVASWATTGELFF. The CDR3 coding sequence is TGTGCCAGCAGCGTAGCATCTTGGGCGACCACCGGGGAGCTGTTTTTT.